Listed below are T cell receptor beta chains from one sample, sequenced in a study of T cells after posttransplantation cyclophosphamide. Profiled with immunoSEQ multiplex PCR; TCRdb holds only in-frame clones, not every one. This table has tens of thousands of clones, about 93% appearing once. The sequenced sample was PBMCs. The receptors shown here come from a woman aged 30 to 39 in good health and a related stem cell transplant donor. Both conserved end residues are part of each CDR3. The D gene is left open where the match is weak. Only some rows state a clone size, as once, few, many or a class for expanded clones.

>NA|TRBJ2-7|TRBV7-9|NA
CASSSRGPYPGEQYF
TGTGCCAGCAGCTCCCGGGGGCCTTACCCAGGGGAGCAGTACTTC
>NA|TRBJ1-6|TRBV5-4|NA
CASSFRRVRTNSPLHF
TGTGCCAGCAGCTTCCGCCGGGTGCGAACTAATTCACCCCTCCACTTT
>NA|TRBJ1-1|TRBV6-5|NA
CASSYLGRTEAFF
TGTGCCAGCAGTTATCTGGGGAGGACTGAAGCTTTCTTT
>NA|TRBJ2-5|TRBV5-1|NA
CASSLGGLETQYF
TGCGCCAGCAGCTTGGGAGGGTTGGAGACCCAGTACTTC
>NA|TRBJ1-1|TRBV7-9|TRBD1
CASSPDRGRYTEAFF
TGTGCCAGCAGCCCCGACAGGGGGCGGTACACTGAAGCTTTCTTT
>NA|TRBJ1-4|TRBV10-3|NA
CATTGGGNEKLFF
TGTGCCACCACAGGAGGTGGTAATGAAAAACTGTTTTTT
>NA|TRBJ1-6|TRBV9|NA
CASSRTTSSGSPLHF
TGTGCCAGCAGCAGAACGACTTCGAGTGGTTCACCCCTCCACTTT
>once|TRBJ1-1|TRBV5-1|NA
CASSLGGGVEEAFF
TGCGCCAGCAGCTTGGGGGGCGGGGTAGAAGAAGCTTTCTTT
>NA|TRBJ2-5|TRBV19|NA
CASSETAFRETQYF
TGTGCCAGTAGTGAGACAGCCTTTAGAGAGACCCAGTACTTC
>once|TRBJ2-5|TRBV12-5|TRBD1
CASGTGGRETQYF
TGTGCTAGTGGAACAGGGGGCCGAGAGACCCAGTACTTC
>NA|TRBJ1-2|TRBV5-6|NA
CASSLGSAYGYTF
TGTGCCAGCAGCTTGGGGTCCGCATATGGCTACACCTTC
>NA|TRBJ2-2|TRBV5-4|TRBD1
CASSWPQGTGGELFF
TGTGCCAGCAGCTGGCCACAGGGGACGGGCGGGGAGCTGTTTTTT
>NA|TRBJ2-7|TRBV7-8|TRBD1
CASSLAGTGTTYEQYF
TGTGCCAGCAGCTTAGCGGGGACAGGGACTACCTACGAGCAGTACTTC
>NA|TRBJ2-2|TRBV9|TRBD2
CASSVSGGGVVGKLFF
TGTGCCAGCAGCGTTTCAGGCGGGGGGGTGGTCGGGAAGCTGTTTTTT
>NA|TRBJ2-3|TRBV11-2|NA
CASSLAASSTDTQYF
TGTGCCAGCAGCTTAGCCGCGTCTAGCACAGATACGCAGTATTTT
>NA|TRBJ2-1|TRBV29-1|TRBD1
CSVARTGNNEQFF
TGCAGCGTAGCACGGACAGGGAACAATGAGCAGTTCTTC
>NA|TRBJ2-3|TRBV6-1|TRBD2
CASQAGLAGGDTQYF
TGTGCTAGCCAGGCTGGACTAGCGGGGGGCGATACGCAGTATTTT
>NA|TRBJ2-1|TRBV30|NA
CAWSESSLSYNEQFF
TGTGCCTGGAGTGAGTCTAGTCTCTCCTACAATGAGCAGTTCTTC
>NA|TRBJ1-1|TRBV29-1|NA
CSVDEPRSRRDTEAFF
TGCAGCGTGGACGAGCCTCGATCACGCAGGGACACTGAAGCTTTCTTT
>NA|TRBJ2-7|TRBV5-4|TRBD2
CASHRAGENYEQYF
TGTGCCAGCCACAGAGCGGGGGAAAATTACGAGCAGTACTTC
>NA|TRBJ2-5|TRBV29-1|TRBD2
CSVEEGLTSGALSDRETQYF
TGCAGCGTTGAAGAGGGGCTAACTAGCGGGGCTCTATCAGACAGGGAGACCCAGTACTTC
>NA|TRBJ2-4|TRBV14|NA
CASSQDLPLAKNIQYF
TGTGCCAGCAGCCAAGATCTTCCGTTAGCCAAAAACATTCAGTACTTC
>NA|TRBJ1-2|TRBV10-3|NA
CATSTETNYGYTF
TGTGCCACCTCAACAGAGACTAACTATGGCTACACCTTC
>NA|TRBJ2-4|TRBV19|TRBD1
CASSIGTGLAKNIQYF
TGTGCCAGTAGTATAGGGACAGGTCTAGCCAAAAACATTCAGTACTTC
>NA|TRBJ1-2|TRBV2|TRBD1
CASREAGTGDGYTF
TGTGCCAGCAGGGAAGCCGGGACAGGGGATGGCTACACCTTC